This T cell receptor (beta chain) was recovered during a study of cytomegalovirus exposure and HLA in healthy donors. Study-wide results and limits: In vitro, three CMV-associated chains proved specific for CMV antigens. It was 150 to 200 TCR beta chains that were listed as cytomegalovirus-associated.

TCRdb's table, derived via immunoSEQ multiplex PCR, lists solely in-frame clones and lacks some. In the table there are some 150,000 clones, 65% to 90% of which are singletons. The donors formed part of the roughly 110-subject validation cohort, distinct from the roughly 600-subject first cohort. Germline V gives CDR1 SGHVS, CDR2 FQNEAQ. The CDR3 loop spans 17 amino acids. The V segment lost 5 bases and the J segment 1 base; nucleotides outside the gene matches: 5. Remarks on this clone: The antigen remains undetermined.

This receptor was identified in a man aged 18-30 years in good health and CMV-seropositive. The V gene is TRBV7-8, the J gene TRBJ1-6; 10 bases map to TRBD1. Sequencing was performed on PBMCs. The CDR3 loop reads CASSQRDRGSYNSPLHF. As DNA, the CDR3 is TGTGCCAGCAGCCAGCGGGACAGGGGTTCCTATAATTCACCCCTCCACTTT.